This T cell receptor (beta chain) was captured in a study of control samples from healthy donors and cancer patients. Profiled with immunoSEQ multiplex PCR; TCRdb holds only in-frame clones, not every one. The sample lists 180,000 or so clones, 90% to 95% occurring once. This receptor was taken from a young woman in good health. The sample was blood.

The chain's CDR3 is CASSLTGGNYGYTF. In DNA, the CDR3 is TGTGCCAGCAGTTTGACAGGGGGCAACTATGGCTACACCTTC. This chain links TRBV28 with TRBJ1-2; 10 bases map to TRBD1. The CDR3 has 14 amino acids. J gave up 2 bases and V 3 bases, and 0 bases lay outside the gene matches. Germline loops: CDR1 MDHEN, CDR2 SYDVKM.